Listed below are T cell receptor beta chains from one sample, sequenced in a study of cytomegalovirus exposure and HLA in healthy donors. The repertoire was sequenced with immunoSEQ multiplex PCR; TCRdb's copy has only in-frame clones and lacks some. This listing includes more than 45,000 clones. Sample: PBMCs. Receptors originate from an older woman in good health and CMV-seropositive. CDR3s include the opening cysteine and the closing phenylalanine or tryptophan. Fields, in order: V gene, J gene, D gene, CDR3 protein, CDR3 DNA. D genes are given only for firm matches.

>TRBV5-8|TRBJ1-1|.
CASRGGLLNTEAFF
TGTGCCAGCAGGGGGGGGCTCTTGAACACTGAAGCTTTCTTT
>TRBV7-2|TRBJ2-1|.
CASSLGPPFDNEQFF
TGTGCCAGCAGCTTAGGGCCGCCCTTTGACAATGAGCAGTTCTTC
>TRBV5-6|TRBJ2-7|.
CASSLVADYEQYF
TGTGCCAGCAGCTTGGTGGCGGACTACGAGCAGTACTTC
>TRBV19|TRBJ2-5|TRBD1
CASSSSRGRTETQYF
TGTGCCAGTAGTAGTTCAAGGGGGCGAACAGAGACCCAGTACTTC
>TRBV7-9|TRBJ1-4|TRBD1
CASSLATGGDEKLFF
TGTGCCAGCAGCTTAGCTACAGGGGGTGATGAAAAACTGTTTTTT
>TRBV7-8|TRBJ2-2|.
CASSLTILTGGELFF
TGTGCCAGCAGCTTAACGATCCTCACCGGCGGGGAGCTGTTTTTT
>TRBV11-2|TRBJ1-4|.
CASSLMSGGLGSEKLFF
TGTGCCAGCAGCTTAATGTCAGGCGGGTTAGGATCGGAAAAACTGTTTTTT
>TRBV7-9|TRBJ2-5|TRBD1
CASSFPIGGDRAETQYF
TGTGCCAGCAGCTTCCCGATAGGCGGCGACAGGGCTGAGACCCAGTACTTC
>TRBV6-1|TRBJ1-2|TRBD1
CASSGEGGVVRGHGYTF
TGTGCCAGCAGTGGGGAGGGAGGCGTGGTCAGGGGGCATGGCTACACCTTC
>TRBV20-1|TRBJ1-2|TRBD1
CSAQGANGYTF
TGCAGTGCCCAGGGGGCTAATGGCTACACCTTC
>TRBV14|TRBJ2-5|TRBD1
CASSSLGQGDETQYF
TGTGCCAGCAGCTCTCTCGGACAGGGTGACGAGACCCAGTACTTC
>TRBV28|TRBJ1-1|.
CASSLVRRATEAFF
TGTGCCAGCAGTTTAGTGCGCAGGGCCACTGAAGCTTTCTTT
>TRBV5-6|TRBJ1-6|.
CASSLNENNSPLHF
TGTGCCAGCAGCTTGAATGAGAATAATTCACCCCTCCACTTT
>TRBV4-3|TRBJ2-7|TRBD2
CASSQDLSGEALSYEQYF
TGCGCCAGCAGCCAAGATCTTAGCGGGGAAGCCCTTTCCTACGAGCAGTACTTC
>TRBV7-6|TRBJ2-3|TRBD2
CASPSECLAGGTTDTQYF
TGTGCCAGCCCTTCAGAGTGCCTAGCGGGGGGCACCACAGATACGCAGTATTTT
>TRBV5-1|TRBJ2-1|.
CASSSDSRYNEQFF
TGCGCCAGCAGTTCCGACAGTAGATACAATGAGCAGTTCTTC
>TRBV1|TRBJ2-2|.
CTSSQDKPRHKNTGELFF
TGCACCAGCAGCCAAGACAAACCTCGACACAAGAACACCGGGGAGCTGTTTTTT
>TRBV29-1|TRBJ1-1|TRBD1
CSVVWSTGVNTEAFF
TGCAGCGTTGTGTGGTCAACAGGGGTGAACACTGAAGCTTTCTTT
>TRBV5-1|TRBJ2-2|TRBD1
CASSFRTGNTGELFF
TGCGCCAGCAGCTTCCGGACAGGGAACACCGGGGAGCTGTTTTTT
>TRBV5-6|TRBJ1-5|.
CASSLGQYSNQPQHF
TGTGCCAGCAGCTTGGGACAGTATAGCAATCAGCCCCAGCATTTT
>TRBV5-4|TRBJ2-3|.
CASSPDGGLYTDTQYF
TGTGCCAGCAGCCCCGACGGGGGGCTCTACACAGATACGCAGTATTTT
>TRBV4-1|TRBJ2-1|.
CASSHRGPYNEQFF
TGCGCCAGCAGCCACAGGGGCCCCTACAATGAGCAGTTCTTC